This passage covers 14 T cell receptor beta chains from one sample sequenced in a study of T cell responses to AZD1222 COVID-19 vaccine. Here immunoSEQ multiplex PCR was the method, and the copy in TCRdb shows in-frame clones only, minus some. The sample carries about 180,000 clones, approximately 92% recorded once. The specimen comprised peripheral blood, sampled on day 0 of AZD1222 vaccination. These receptors originate from an adult in good health.

This chain joins TRBV5-8 and TRBJ1-1, with 9 bases identical to TRBD1. V was clipped by 4 bases and J by 3 bases; unmatched bases: 10. The CDR3 covers 16 residues. Looked up from germline, CDR1 is SGHTS and CDR2 is YDEGEE. The CDR3 reads CASSAAWTGDYTEAFF. The CDR3 nucleotides are TGTGCCAGCAGCGCCGCCTGGACAGGGGATTACACTGAAGCTTTCTTT. Looking up the rest from reference TRBV5-8 and TRBJ1-1 gives the full variable domain: EAGVTQSPTHLIKTRGQQATLRCSPISGHTSVYWYQQALGLGLQFLLWYDEGEERNRGNFPPRFSGRQFPNYSSELNVNALELEDSALYLCASSAAWTGDYTEAFFGQGTRLTVV.

This clone has only a few counts. The rearrangement uses TRBV29-1 and TRBJ2-3; 12 nucleotides align to TRBD2. The CDR3 totals 15 residues. V was pared by 6 bases and J by 0 bases, with 4 bases of the junction left unmatched. Germline lookup yields CDR1 SQVTM and CDR2 ANQGSEA. The CDR3 sequence is CSVRTSGVSTDTQYF. The CDR3 DNA sequence: TGCAGCGTGCGGACTAGCGGGGTTAGCACAGATACGCAGTATTTT.

The J gene is TRBJ2-6, the V gene TRBV5-1; TRBD2 matches at 12 bases. Germline CDR1 SGHRS, CDR2 YFSETQ. The V gene end was trimmed by 4 bases and the J gene end by 0 bases; junction bases not matched to a gene: 8. CDR3 size: 19 residues. The CDR3 spells CASSPGQLAGGSGANVLTF. For the CDR3, the DNA is TGCGCCAGCAGCCCGGGCCAACTAGCGGGAGGCTCTGGGGCCAACGTCCTGACTTTC. Drawing the rest from reference TRBV5-1 and TRBJ2-6, the complete variable domain is KAGVTQTPRYLIKTRGQQVTLSCSPISGHRSVSWYQQTPGQGLQFLFEYFSETQRNKGNFPGRFSGRQFSNSRSEMNVSTLELGDSALYLCASSPGQLAGGSGANVLTFGAGSRLTVL.

The chain is built from TRBV5-6 and TRBJ2-7; 10 bases map to TRBD2. J gave up 6 bases and V 1 base, and 7 bases lay outside the gene matches. CDR3 size: 15 residues. CDR1 is SGHDT and CDR2 is YYEEEE in the germline V gene. The DNA of the CDR3 is TGTGCCAGCAGCTTGTTCTCTAGCGGGAGTGGCGAGCAGTACTTC. Translating gives CASSLFSSGSGEQYF.

The chain carries TRBV5-1 and TRBJ1-2; possibly TRBD1 for D (5 bases). V lost 0 bases and J lost 2, with 8 bases in between. The germline CDR1 and CDR2 sequences are SGHRS and YFSETQ. The CDR3 totals 14 residues. The CDR3 DNA reads as TGCGCCAGCAGCTTGGAAGGGGAGAACTATGGCTACACCTTC. Translating it yields CASSLEGENYGYTF.

J is TRBJ2-2 and V is TRBV27; TRBD1 matches at 7 bases. The junction had 5 bases not matched to a gene; V was cut back by 3 bases and J by 4 bases. CDR1 is MNHEY, CDR2 SMNVEV, per germline (reference sequence). This CDR3 region has 15 residues. The CDR3 sequence is CASSFTGVGTGELFF. CDR3 bases: TGTGCCAGCAGTTTCACAGGGGTAGGCACCGGGGAGCTGTTTTTT.

V gene TRBV3-1 (or the pseudogene TRBV3-2) combines with J gene TRBJ1-5; TRBD1 aligns across 8 bases. Germline V CDR1 and CDR2: LGHDT, YNNKEL (reference sequence). The CDR3 covers 12 residues. Trimming removed 1 base from V and 12 bases from J; junction bases left unmatched: 2. In nucleotides, the CDR3 is TGTGCCAGCAGCCAAGGGGACAGGCACCAGCATTTT. It yields the protein CASSQGDRHQHF.

The chain has TRBV24-1 and TRBJ2-3; TRBD2 matches 7 bases. The CDR3 has 15 residues. Trimming cost V 5 bases and J 2 bases; bases outside gene matches: 6. Germline V lookup: CDR1 KGHDR, CDR2 SFDVKD. CDR3 DNA: TGTGCCACCAGTGCCCAGCGGGGTAACACAGATACGCAGTATTTT. This codes for CATSAQRGNTDTQYF.

The chain joins TRBV19 to TRBJ1-2; 9 positions agree with TRBD1. The germline V gene encodes CDR1 LNHDA and CDR2 SQIVND (reference sequence). This CDR3 is 13 amino acids long. V was pared by 7 bases and J by 3 bases, with 3 bases of the junction left unmatched. The DNA of the CDR3 is TGTGCCAGTATTCGGACAGGGGACTATGGCTACACCTTC. Amino acids: CASIRTGDYGYTF. Variable domain in full (rest from reference TRBV19 and TRBJ1-2): DGGITQSPKYLFRKEGQNVTLSCEQNLNHDAMYWYRQDPGQGLRLIYYSQIVNDFQKGDIAEGYSVSREKKESFPLTVTSAQKNPTAFYLCASIRTGDYGYTFGSGTRLTVV.

The chain couples TRBV2 to TRBJ2-7, with 13 positions matching TRBD2. Germline V gene data show CDR1 as SNHLY and CDR2 as FYNNEI. V dropped 6 bases and J dropped 3; count of bases not matched to a gene: 8. This CDR3 has 16 residues. The CDR3 region has the DNA TGTGCCAGCAGCAGGACTAGCGGGAGAAGATACTACGAGCAGTACTTC. Amino acid sequence: CASSRTSGRRYYEQYF.

This chain links TRBV6-1 with TRBJ1-5; possible D gene TRBD1, 6 bases. V was trimmed by 2 bases and J by 1 base, leaving 18 bases between them. This CDR3 has 18 amino acids. The germline V gene has CDR1 MNHNS and CDR2 SASEGT. DNA for the CDR3: TGTGCCAGCAGTGAAATTCTTGTTGGGACACCAAGCAATCAGCCCCAGCATTTT. As protein: CASSEILVGTPSNQPQHF.

The gene calls are TRBV2 and TRBJ1-5; D is ambiguous. The CDR3 is 15 residues long. From germline, CDR1 is SNHLY and CDR2 FYNNEI. Between the trimmed V and J ends, which lost 1 base and 3 bases, there was a span of 10 bases. The CDR3 here is CASSEGRRNNQPQHF. The DNA of the CDR3 is TGTGCCAGCAGTGAAGGGCGGAGGAACAATCAGCCCCAGCATTTT.

This chain connects TRBV3-1 (or the pseudogene TRBV3-2) to TRBJ1-4; TRBD1 agrees at 7 bases. The CDR3 contains 17 residues. Per the germline V gene, CDR1 is LGHDT and CDR2 is YNNKEL (reference sequence). Germline trimming cut 4 bases from V and 2 bases from J; bases unmatched to any gene: 10. CDR3 amino acids: CASSLRRQGRTNEKLFF. CDR3 DNA sequence: TGTGCCAGCAGCCTTAGACGACAGGGTAGGACTAATGAAAAACTGTTTTTT.

The V call is TRBV18, the J call TRBJ1-3, with a possible D match to TRBD1 (6 bases). The V gene lost 1 base and the J gene lost 0 bases, with 13 bases spanning the gap. The CDR3 is made up of 17 amino acids. From germline, CDR1 is KGHSH and CDR2 LQKENI. For the CDR3, the DNA is TGTGCCAGCTCACCACTGGACAGTCCTAACTCTGGAAACACCATATATTTT. Residues: CASSPLDSPNSGNTIYF.